These 13 T cell receptor beta chains came from one sample sequenced in a study of OX40 agonist ivuxolimab in advanced cancers. The library was produced with the immunoSEQ multiplex PCR assay. TCRdb mirrors the immuneACCESS table, restricted to in-frame sequences. Some clones are absent from its copies; in checked studies, under half trace to an unresolved V gene, and the reason for the others is unknown. This sample holds some 65,000 clones; roughly 89% were observed only once. Clones ranked in the top ten supply about 11% of the sample. This sample comprised CD4+ or CD8+ T cells sorted from blood, obtained in a trial of the OX40 agonist ivuxolimab. These receptors were collected from an adult with an advanced solid tumor such as melanoma, head and neck, liver or kidney cancer.

The genes are TRBV19 and TRBJ2-7; the D gene is possibly TRBD1 (6 bases). V lost 4 bases and J 3 bases, leaving 7 bases between the germline ends. CDR1 and CDR2 (germline): LNHDA, SQIVND (reference sequence). This CDR3 spans 12 amino acids. CDR3 region: CASSTGDYEQYF. As DNA, the CDR3 is TGTGCCAGTAGTACAGGGGACTACGAGCAGTACTTC.

The chain employs TRBV27 and TRBJ2-1, with unresolved D. Trimming pared 3 bases from V and 9 bases from J, leaving 21 bases between. The germline gives CDR1 MNHEY, CDR2 SMNVEV (reference sequence). The CDR3 loop spans 16 amino acids. For the CDR3, the DNA is TGTGCCAGCAGTTTCCAAACCCCCGTGCTTGCGAGTGAGCAGTTCTTC. This gives the protein CASSFQTPVLASEQFF.

This clone showed up just once. The chain has TRBV6-5 and TRBJ1-1; D not resolved. V shed 0 bases and J shed 8 bases, with 16 bases lying between them. The germline CDR1 and CDR2 sequences are MNHEY and SVGAGI. This CDR3 contains 15 residues. CDR3 DNA: TGTGCCAGCAGTTACTCGAACGGGCCCCAACAAGAAGCTTTCTTT. Translated, it gives CASSYSNGPQQEAFF.

This clone was observed a handful of times. The V call is TRBV4-1, the J call TRBJ1-5; D remains unclear. Trimming shortened V by 1 base and J by 0 bases, and 13 bases separated the two germline ends. The CDR3 has 17 residues. Germline-derived CDR1 and CDR2 are MGHRA and YSYEKL. The CDR3 nucleotides are TGCGCCAGCAGCCAAGCAGGAGGAGACTATAGCAATCAGCCCCAGCATTTT. Translating gives CASSQAGGDYSNQPQHF.

The rearrangement links TRBV7-8 to TRBJ1-3, with TRBD1 matching over 8 bases. Germline CDR1 is SGHVS and CDR2 is FQNEAQ. With V trimmed by 5 bases and J by 3 bases, 6 bases remained unmatched. This CDR3 is built from 15 residues. CDR3 nucleotides: TGTGCCAGCAGCAAGACAGGGGTAGTTGGAAACACCATATATTTT. Protein product: CASSKTGVVGNTIYF.

The chain combines TRBV5-6 with TRBJ2-1, with TRBD2 identical over 10 bases. V lost 4 bases, J lost 5 bases, and 3 bases stayed unmatched. This CDR3 comprises 14 residues. Germline V lookup: CDR1 SGHDT, CDR2 YYEEEE. The CDR3 DNA reads TGTGCCAGCAGCCCCGGGACTAGCGACAATGAGCAGTTCTTC. The encoded protein is CASSPGTSDNEQFF.

The CDR3 DNA follows: TGTGCCAGCTCACCTGATATAGCGGGAGGGCCCCCTAATGAGCAGTTCTTC. Translation: CASSPDIAGGPPNEQFF. This rearrangement joins TRBV18 to TRBJ2-1; 11 bases are a match to TRBD2. The ends lost 3 bases at V and 7 bases at J; junction bases unmatched: 11. Germline loops: CDR1 KGHSH, CDR2 LQKENI. The CDR3 extends over 17 amino acids.

CDR3 DNA: TGTGCTAGTGGTTTGACAGGGGTGGAAGAGACCCAGTACTTC. Protein product: CASGLTGVEETQYF. This sequence joins TRBV12-5 and TRBJ2-5; 7 bases align to TRBD1. V shed 2 bases, J shed 3 bases, and the junction held 3 bases outside the gene matches. CDR3 length: 14 residues. Germline V gene lookup returns CDR1 LGHNT and CDR2 FRNRAP.

CDR3 sequence (DNA): TGTGCCAGCAGCGTAGCTTTGGACGCCACCTACGAGCAGTACTTC. Encoded protein: CASSVALDATYEQYF. The V and J genes are TRBV9 and TRBJ2-7; D call uncertain. The V gene lost 0 bases and the J gene lost 2 bases, with 12 bases spanning the gap. The germline V gene has CDR1 SGDLS and CDR2 YYNGEE. The CDR3 totals 15 residues.

By share of the sample, this clone is medium-sized (0.01 to 0.1%). The CDR3 here is CASKGQEAFF. For the CDR3, the DNA is TGTGCCAGCAAAGGACAGGAAGCTTTCTTT. The chain links TRBV18 to TRBJ1-1; weak D call: TRBD1 (6 bases). The CDR3 has 10 amino acids. V lost 8 bases, J lost 8 bases, and 9 bases lay in between. The V gene's germline CDR1 is KGHSH and CDR2 LQKENI. The whole variable domain, filled in from reference TRBV18 and TRBJ1-1, reads NAGVMQNPRHLVRRRGQEARLRCSPMKGHSHVYWYRQLPEEGLKFMVYLQKENIIDESGMPKERFSAEFPKEGPSILRIQQVVRGDSAAYFCASKGQEAFFGQGTRLTVV.

The chain is built from TRBV9 and TRBJ2-5; TRBD2 agrees at 12 bases. Trimming removed 5 bases from V and 4 bases from J; junction bases left unmatched: 9. Per germline, CDR1 SGDLS and CDR2 YYNGEE. The CDR3 consists of 16 residues. CDR3 protein: CASSARLAGVAETQYF. CDR3 in DNA: TGTGCCAGCAGTGCACGACTAGCGGGGGTCGCAGAGACCCAGTACTTC.

CDR3 nucleotide sequence: TGTGCCACCAGCAGAGGCCTTCCGCTTGACCTCTCTGGAAACACCATATATTTT. It is translated as CATSRGLPLDLSGNTIYF. The chain employs TRBV15 and TRBJ1-3; D is unclear. Germline CDR1 and CDR2: LNHNV and YYDKDF (reference sequence). V gave up 1 base and J gave up 0 bases, with 16 bases separating them. The CDR3 consists of 18 residues.

V gene TRBV7-3 combines with J gene TRBJ1-1, with a tentative D call TRBD1 (6 bases). From germline, CDR1 is SGHTA and CDR2 FQGTGA. The germline V and J ends were trimmed by 8 bases and 1 base, with 11 bases remaining between them. The CDR3 is 13 residues long. CDR3 DNA: TGTGCCAGCGGGGGCCCATGGAACACTGAAGCTTTCTTT. Protein product: CASGGPWNTEAFF.